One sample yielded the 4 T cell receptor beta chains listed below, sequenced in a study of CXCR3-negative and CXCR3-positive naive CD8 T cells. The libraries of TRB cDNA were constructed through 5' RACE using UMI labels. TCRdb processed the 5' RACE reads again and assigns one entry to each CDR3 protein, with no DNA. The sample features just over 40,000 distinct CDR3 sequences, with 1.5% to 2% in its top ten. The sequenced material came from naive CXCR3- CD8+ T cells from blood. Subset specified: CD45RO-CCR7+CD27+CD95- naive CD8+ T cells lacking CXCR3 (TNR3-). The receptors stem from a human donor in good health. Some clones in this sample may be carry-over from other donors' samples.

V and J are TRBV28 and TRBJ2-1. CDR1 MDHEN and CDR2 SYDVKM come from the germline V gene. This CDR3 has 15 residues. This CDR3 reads CASSLSGSAYNEQFF. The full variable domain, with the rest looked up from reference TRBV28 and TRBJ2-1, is DVKVTQSSRYLVKRTGEKVFLECVQDMDHENMFWYRQDPGLGLRLIYFSYDVKMKEKGDIPEGYSVSREKKERFSLILESASTNQTSMYLCASSLSGSAYNEQFFGPGTRLTVL.

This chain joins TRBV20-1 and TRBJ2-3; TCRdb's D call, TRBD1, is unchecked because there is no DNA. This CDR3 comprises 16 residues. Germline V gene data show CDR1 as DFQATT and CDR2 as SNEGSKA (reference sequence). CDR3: CSARDLGGGRTDTQYF.

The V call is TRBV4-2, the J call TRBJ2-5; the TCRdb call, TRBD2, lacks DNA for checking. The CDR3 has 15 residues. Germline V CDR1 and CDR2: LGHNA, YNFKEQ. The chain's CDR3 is CASSQDPSGAETQYF.

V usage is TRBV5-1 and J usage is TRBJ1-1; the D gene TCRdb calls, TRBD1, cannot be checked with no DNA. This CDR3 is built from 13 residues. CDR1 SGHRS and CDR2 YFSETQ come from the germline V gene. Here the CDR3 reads CASTGRSNTEASF.